This T cell receptor beta chain is from a study of vaccination and CD4 T cells after COVID-19. Study context: Fewer than 10 convalescent patients had mild and one had severe PCR-confirmed SARS-CoV-2 disease. Convalescent donors: six male, four female; seven Caucasian, two Asian, one multiracial, two Hispanic. Study results and caveats: Rising from around 19 to 38, the median of SARS-CoV-2-reactive clonotypes did not change significantly. Spike mono-reactivity held for 304 of 307 vaccine-specific clones in convalescent patients.

Remarks on this clonotype: Its antigen is currently unknown.

Germline CDR1 reads MGHDK; CDR2 reads SYGVNS. The CDR3 extends over 16 amino acids. The ends were cut back, 4 bases at V and 0 bases at J, with 14 bases in the middle. Time point in this sample: late sampling 161 to 241 days after vaccination in a few convalescent patients. In TCRdb, the PCR reads were re-called with MiXCR into one record per CDR3 protein. The data hold 35,000 to 45,000 distinct CDR3 sequences, with 36% observed a single time. Sequenced material: CD4+ T cells from blood, taken about 7 months after SARS-CoV-2 vaccination. V usage is TRBV25-1 and J usage is TRBJ2-3, with D perhaps being TRBD1 or TRBD2 (5 bases each). This TCR was recovered from a human donor who had recovered from COVID-19. This chain's CDR3 is CASSGRSRDSTDTQYF. DNA of the CDR3: TGTGCCAGCAGTGGCCGCTCCCGGGACAGCACAGATACGCAGTATTTT.